This TCR beta chain appears in the sequencing data of a study of cytomegalovirus exposure and HLA in healthy donors. Turning to the study itself: Membership in the Caucasian-associated ancestry cluster was found for 75% to 85% of nearly 400 genotyped donors. Study-wide points: CMV antigen specificity was confirmed in vitro for a few CMV-associated chains.

Details on this clone: As yet, its antigen is unknown.

Primers for the PCR totalled 60 Vbeta and 13 Jbeta. Data came from immunoSEQ multiplex PCR; TCRdb stores just in-frame clones and leaves some out. The table lists about 130,000 clones, 70% to 75% of them singletons. This receptor was obtained from a male donor in good health and CMV-seronegative. Material: PBMCs.

For the CDR3, the DNA is TGTGCCAGCTCGCCAGGCCGGAGGACTAGGGTCGATGAGCAGTTCTTC. Amino acid sequence: CASSPGRRTRVDEQFF. The rearrangement links TRBV18 to TRBJ2-1; 7 bases are a match to TRBD2. The CDR3 is 16 amino acids. In germline, CDR1 is KGHSH, CDR2 LQKENI. Losses at the gene ends were 6 bases for V and 8 bases for J; bases not matched to a gene: 16.